These T cell receptor beta chains were read from a single sample in a study of T cells after posttransplantation cyclophosphamide. Here immunoSEQ multiplex PCR was the method, and the copy in TCRdb shows in-frame clones only, minus some. The sample consists of around 30,000 clones, just over 85% of them appearing once. Sequencing was carried out using PBMCs. The receptors here all came from a man over 45. Both conserved end residues are part of each CDR3. Each record gives: V gene, clone size, J gene, D gene, CDR3 DNA, CDR3 protein. D genes are given only for firm matches. Not all rows give a size; the values are once, few, many and, for expanded clones, a class.

>TRBV5-1|.|TRBJ1-2|.
TGCGCCAGCAGCTCCGGGGGGACGCAAGATGGCTACACCTTC
CASSSGGTQDGYTF
>TRBV4-1|.|TRBJ1-2|.
TGCGCCAGCAGCCAGTTTTTCTCAGGCGGGAACTATGGCTACACCTTC
CASSQFFSGGNYGYTF
>TRBV2|.|TRBJ2-7|.
TGTGCCAGCAGGGAACAGGGAAACTCCTACGAGCAGTACTTC
CASREQGNSYEQYF
>TRBV7-2|.|TRBJ2-1|TRBD2
TGTGCCAGCAGACAAGCGGGAGAGCAGTTCTTC
CASRQAGEQFF
>TRBV19|.|TRBJ1-6|.
TGTGCCAGTAGTGACAGGCGCTCCTATAATTCCCCCCTCCACTTT
CASSDRRSYNSPLHF
>TRBV2|.|TRBJ2-7|TRBD1
TGTGCCAGCGGCCGGGACAGGGTGGGTAACGAGCAGTACTTC
CASGRDRVGNEQYF
>TRBV5-1|few|TRBJ2-7|TRBD2
TGCGCCAGCAGCTGGTTGGGACTAGCTTACGAGCAGTACTTC
CASSWLGLAYEQYF
>TRBV6-5|.|TRBJ1-2|.
TGTGCCAGCAGCAGATTCGCGGTTATGGAGAATGGCTACACCTTC
CASSRFAVMENGYTF
>TRBV7-9|few|TRBJ2-7|TRBD1
TGTGCCAGCAGCCTACTCCAGGGGGCGGACGAGCAGTACTTC
CASSLLQGADEQYF
>TRBV10-2|.|TRBJ1-2|.
TGCGCCACCCTGAGGTTGGAAGCGGGCTACACCTTC
CATLRLEAGYTF
>TRBV7-9|.|TRBJ2-5|TRBD2
TGTGCCAGCAGCTTCCGAACTCCGGGACTAGACGTTGAGACCCAGTACTTC
CASSFRTPGLDVETQYF
>TRBV28|once|TRBJ2-1|.
TGTGCCAGCAGTCAGGGGTTCACCTACAATGAGCAGTTCTTC
CASSQGFTYNEQFF
>TRBV12-5|.|TRBJ1-2|.
TGTGCTAGTGGTTTGGCCCCTTCAAGGGAGGGGGATGGCTACACCTTC
CASGLAPSREGDGYTF
>TRBV5-1|.|TRBJ2-3|TRBD1
TGCGCCAGCAGCTTTTTCGGGACAGGGGGCCCCGATACGCAGTATTTT
CASSFFGTGGPDTQYF
>TRBV20-1|.|TRBJ1-4|.
TGCAGTGCTAGTGTGGCGGGAAAACTGTTTTTT
CSASVAGKLFF
>TRBV13|.|TRBJ2-1|TRBD2
TGTGCCAGCAGCTCTTTGGCGGGGGACTCCTACAATGAGCAGTTCTTC
CASSSLAGDSYNEQFF
>TRBV7-9|.|TRBJ2-1|.
TGTGCCAGCAGCCTAACACAGGGTATCAATGAGCAGTTCTTC
CASSLTQGINEQFF
>TRBV2|.|TRBJ2-3|.
TGTGCCAGCAGTCGTACCCGTTCTACCACAGATACGCAGTATTTT
CASSRTRSTTDTQYF
>TRBV27|.|TRBJ2-7|TRBD1
TGTGCCAGCAGTTCGAGACAGGGGGCGCGAGAGCAGTACTTC
CASSSRQGAREQYF
>TRBV11-3|.|TRBJ2-7|.
TGTGCCAGCAGCTATACAGGCTCACCCCAGGGGCGAATGTACTTC
CASSYTGSPQGRMYF
>TRBV7-2|.|TRBJ2-3|TRBD1
TGTGCCAGCAGCTTACGGACAGGTGGTACAGATACGCAGTATTTT
CASSLRTGGTDTQYF
>TRBV7-2|.|TRBJ2-1|.
TGTGCCAGCAGCCTAAGCCGGGACTTTGATGAGCAGTTCTTC
CASSLSRDFDEQFF
>TRBV4-2|.|TRBJ2-7|TRBD2
TGTGCCAGCAGCCAAGCGGGACTAAACTACTACGAGCAGTACTTC
CASSQAGLNYYEQYF
>TRBV4-2|.|TRBJ2-1|.
TGTGCCAGCAGCCAAGATTATATAACAGAGCAGTTCTTC
CASSQDYITEQFF
>TRBV9|.|TRBJ2-5|.
TGTGCCAGCAGCGGCCGAGGGCAAGAGACCCAGTACTTC
CASSGRGQETQYF
>TRBV10-3|.|TRBJ2-7|.
TGTGCCATCAGCTTGGGGAGGGGGAACTACGAGCAGTACTTC
CAISLGRGNYEQYF
>TRBV19|.|TRBJ1-1|.
TGTGCCAGTAGGGCCCCTAAAGGACAGCCTGAAGCTTTCTTT
CASRAPKGQPEAFF
>TRBV19|.|TRBJ2-1|TRBD2
TGTGCCAGTACCCAACCGGGACTAGCGGTCAATGAGCAGTTCTTC
CASTQPGLAVNEQFF
>TRBV7-3|.|TRBJ2-7|.
TGTGCCAGCAGCTTAATTGGGGGCCTCGAGCAGTACTTC
CASSLIGGLEQYF
>TRBV6-1|.|TRBJ2-1|.
TGTGCCAGCACCTCCCGGGTCAGCAATGAGCAGTTCTTC
CASTSRVSNEQFF
>TRBV30|.|TRBJ1-3|TRBD1
TGTGCCTGGACCTCAGGGGGGCTTTGGAGCTCTGGAAACACCATATATTTT
CAWTSGGLWSSGNTIYF
>TRBV14|few|TRBJ1-2|.
TGTGCCAACATCCATGGCTACACCTTC
CANIHGYTF
>TRBV18|.|TRBJ2-3|.
TGTGCCAGCTCACTATTCTCGGGGGACCAAGATACGCAGTATTTT
CASSLFSGDQDTQYF
>TRBV19|.|TRBJ1-5|.
TGTGCCAGTAGTATAGGTTTACAGCCCCAGCATTTT
CASSIGLQPQHF
>TRBV7-2|once|TRBJ2-5|TRBD1
TGTGCCAGCAGTTTTGGGGGGACAGGGGGGATTGGGGCCCAGTACTTC
CASSFGGTGGIGAQYF
>TRBV9|.|TRBJ1-2|.
TGTGCCAGCAGCGCGGACACTGATCTCTATGGCTACACCTTC
CASSADTDLYGYTF
>TRBV9|once|TRBJ2-7|TRBD1
TGTGCCAGCAGCGGGACAGGGAACTTCTACGAGCAGTACTTC
CASSGTGNFYEQYF
>TRBV20-1|.|TRBJ2-1|.
TGCAGTGCCCTATGGTATGAGCAGTTCTTC
CSALWYEQFF
>TRBV7-8|.|TRBJ2-5|.
TGTGCCAGCAGCTTAGCAGGAGGTGCCGTTTCAGAGACCCAGTACTTC
CASSLAGGAVSETQYF
>TRBV4-1|.|TRBJ2-6|.
TGCGCCAGCAGCCAAGGCCTGGGGGGCTCTGGGGCCAACGTCCTGACTTTC
CASSQGLGGSGANVLTF
>TRBV6-1|.|TRBJ2-7|TRBD1
TGTGCCAGCAGTGCCATGAGAGGGGGCGCCGAGCAGTACTTC
CASSAMRGGAEQYF
>TRBV5-6|.|TRBJ2-1|.
TGTGCCAGCAGCTTGTTAAGAGGCAATGAGCAGTTCTTC
CASSLLRGNEQFF
>TRBV6-5|.|TRBJ1-5|.
TGTGCCAGCAGTTTTCACGGTCAGCCCCAGCATTTT
CASSFHGQPQHF
>TRBV5-4|once|TRBJ2-5|.
TGTGCCAGCAGCCCAACGCTACAAGAGACCCAGTACTTC
CASSPTLQETQYF
>TRBV5-1|.|TRBJ1-4|TRBD1
TGCGCCAGCAGCCCTGAGGACAGGGGCGAAAAACTGTTTTTT
CASSPEDRGEKLFF
>TRBV28|.|TRBJ1-1|TRBD1
TGTGCCAGCAGTAAGTTGGGACAGGGGGCGACTGAAGCTTTCTTT
CASSKLGQGATEAFF
>TRBV19|.|TRBJ1-2|TRBD1
TGTGCCAGTGGGACAGGGGAGTTCTATGGCTACACCTTC
CASGTGEFYGYTF
>TRBV5-8|.|TRBJ2-7|TRBD2
TGTGCCAGCAGCCGGAGACTAGCGTCTTTCTACGAGCAGTACTTC
CASSRRLASFYEQYF
>TRBV30|.|TRBJ1-2|.
TGTGCCTGGAGTCCCGTCGGGTACGGCTACACCTTC
CAWSPVGYGYTF
>TRBV10-3|.|TRBJ2-3|.
TGTGCCATCAGTGAGGACAAGGGGGGGATTCAAACAGATACGCAGTATTTT
CAISEDKGGIQTDTQYF